These T cell receptor beta chains were read from a single sample in a study of T-cell reconstitution after alpha-beta-depleted transplantation in children. TCRdb recomputed calls from the PCR reads with MiXCR, one row per CDR3 protein. The table has around 500,000 distinct CDR3 sequences, 20% to 25% seen once. This specimen was PBMCs, mostly from graft donor cells, taken 360 days after TCRalphabeta/CD19-depleted stem cell transplant. These receptors were collected from a boy under two years old who had a stem cell transplant for acute myeloid leukemia, so the T cells may come from the graft donor. Both conserved end residues are part of each CDR3. Each record gives: CDR3 DNA, CDR3 protein, J gene, clone size, D gene, V gene. D genes are given only for firm matches. Not all rows give a size; the values are once, few, many and, for expanded clones, a class.

CDR3 DNA: TGTGCCAGCAGTTCCGGGACTAGCGGGGTCTACAATGAGCAGTTCTTC
CDR3 protein: CASSSGTSGVYNEQFF
J gene: TRBJ2-1
clone size: once
D gene: TRBD2
V gene: TRBV27

CDR3 DNA: TGCGCCAGCAGCTTGCGACTCTTCACAGGACAGTACAAGAATTCACCCCTCCACTTT
CDR3 protein: CASSLRLFTGQYKNSPLHF
J gene: TRBJ1-6
clone size: NA
D gene: NA
V gene: TRBV5-1

CDR3 DNA: TGCAGTGCTACGACAGGGGGCTTCAACACTGAAGCTTTCTTT
CDR3 protein: CSATTGGFNTEAFF
J gene: TRBJ1-1
clone size: NA
D gene: TRBD1
V gene: TRBV20-1

CDR3 DNA: TGTGCCAGCGTTCCGGAGGGGAACACTGAAGCTTTCTTT
CDR3 protein: CASVPEGNTEAFF
J gene: TRBJ1-1
clone size: NA
D gene: NA
V gene: TRBV28

CDR3 DNA: TGTGCCACCAGCAGAGATCCCCTGACTCGAGAGGAGCTGTTTTTT
CDR3 protein: CATSRDPLTREELFF
J gene: TRBJ2-2
clone size: NA
D gene: NA
V gene: TRBV15

CDR3 DNA: TGCGCCAGCAGCCAAGACGCGGGGACCCTCGACGAGCAGTACTTC
CDR3 protein: CASSQDAGTLDEQYF
J gene: TRBJ2-7
clone size: NA
D gene: NA
V gene: TRBV4-1

CDR3 DNA: TGCGCCAGCAGCCAAGATCGGGACATTATGAACACTGAAGCTTTCTTT
CDR3 protein: CASSQDRDIMNTEAFF
J gene: TRBJ1-1
clone size: NA
D gene: NA
V gene: TRBV4-3

CDR3 DNA: TGCAGTGCAACTCAGGGTGGAAACACTGAAGCTTTCTTT
CDR3 protein: CSATQGGNTEAFF
J gene: TRBJ1-1
clone size: many
D gene: NA
V gene: TRBV20-1

CDR3 DNA: TGTGCCAGCATCTTTTCCTGGCCCCAGCATTTT
CDR3 protein: CASIFSWPQHF
J gene: TRBJ1-5
clone size: few
D gene: NA
V gene: TRBV7-3

CDR3 DNA: TGTGCCAGCAGAACGGGGACAGGCTCGATGAACACTGAAGCTTTCTTT
CDR3 protein: CASRTGTGSMNTEAFF
J gene: TRBJ1-1
clone size: few
D gene: TRBD1
V gene: TRBV6-1

CDR3 DNA: TGCAGCGATACCTCGGTGGGGGGGCGGTTGTTCAATGAGCAGTTCTTC
CDR3 protein: CSDTSVGGRLFNEQFF
J gene: TRBJ2-1
clone size: many
D gene: NA
V gene: TRBV29-1

CDR3 DNA: TGTGCCAGCAGCCTATTGACGGTGCGGGGAAACACCATATATTTT
CDR3 protein: CASSLLTVRGNTIYF
J gene: TRBJ1-3
clone size: many
D gene: NA
V gene: TRBV7-2

CDR3 DNA: TGTGCCAGCATCTTTCTGGGGGGCACTGAAGCTTTCTTT
CDR3 protein: CASIFLGGTEAFF
J gene: TRBJ1-1
clone size: NA
D gene: NA
V gene: TRBV28

CDR3 DNA: TGTGCCAGCAGTGGCCCCGGACAGGAGCAGTACTTC
CDR3 protein: CASSGPGQEQYF
J gene: TRBJ2-7
clone size: many
D gene: NA
V gene: TRBV27

CDR3 DNA: TGCAGTGCTAGAAGGCCCGGGCTAGTTTATAGCGAGCAGTACTTC
CDR3 protein: CSARRPGLVYSEQYF
J gene: TRBJ2-7
clone size: NA
D gene: NA
V gene: TRBV20-1

CDR3 DNA: TGCGCCAGCAGCCAAGTAGCGTGGGGTGATGTGGACAATGAGCAGTTCTTC
CDR3 protein: CASSQVAWGDVDNEQFF
J gene: TRBJ2-1
clone size: many
D gene: NA
V gene: TRBV4-3

CDR3 DNA: TGTGCCAGCAGCCTCGGGACAGGGGTCAATGAGCAGTTCTTC
CDR3 protein: CASSLGTGVNEQFF
J gene: TRBJ2-1
clone size: many
D gene: TRBD1
V gene: TRBV27

CDR3 DNA: TGCAGTGCTAGTAGTCACTATGGCTACACCTTC
CDR3 protein: CSASSHYGYTF
J gene: TRBJ1-2
clone size: NA
D gene: NA
V gene: TRBV20-1

CDR3 DNA: TGCAGTGCTACAACCGGGACTCCTTCCTACGAGCAGTACTTC
CDR3 protein: CSATTGTPSYEQYF
J gene: TRBJ2-7
clone size: NA
D gene: NA
V gene: TRBV20-1

CDR3 DNA: TGTGCCAGCCCGGTAAAGGGACAGACGGACACTGAAGCTTTCTTT
CDR3 protein: CASPVKGQTDTEAFF
J gene: TRBJ1-1
clone size: NA
D gene: TRBD1
V gene: TRBV11-2

CDR3 DNA: TGCGCCAGCAGCTTGGGGGGTCTTTCTAGCACAGATACGCAGTATTTT
CDR3 protein: CASSLGGLSSTDTQYF
J gene: TRBJ2-3
clone size: few
D gene: NA
V gene: TRBV5-1

CDR3 DNA: TGTGCCAGCAGCTTAGCCGGCGCAGCCTCGGATACGCAGTATTTT
CDR3 protein: CASSLAGAASDTQYF
J gene: TRBJ2-3
clone size: NA
D gene: NA
V gene: TRBV7-6

CDR3 DNA: TGTGCCAGCAGCCGGGGGAAGGGGGGTATTGAAGCTTTCTTT
CDR3 protein: CASSRGKGGIEAFF
J gene: TRBJ1-1
clone size: NA
D gene: NA
V gene: TRBV4-2

CDR3 DNA: TGTGCCATCAGAAACAACACAGATACGCAGTATTTT
CDR3 protein: CAIRNNTDTQYF
J gene: TRBJ2-3
clone size: NA
D gene: NA
V gene: TRBV10-3

CDR3 DNA: TGTGCCAGCTCCGGTGTAGCGGGGGGGCCGCGGAATGAGCAGTTCTTC
CDR3 protein: CASSGVAGGPRNEQFF
J gene: TRBJ2-1
clone size: few
D gene: TRBD2
V gene: TRBV18

CDR3 DNA: TGTGCCATCAGACGACAGGGCCGATACACAGATACGCAGTATTTT
CDR3 protein: CAIRRQGRYTDTQYF
J gene: TRBJ2-3
clone size: many
D gene: TRBD1
V gene: TRBV10-3

CDR3 DNA: TGTGCCAGCAGCCGAGGGGGACTTTACAATGAGCAGTTCTTC
CDR3 protein: CASSRGGLYNEQFF
J gene: TRBJ2-1
clone size: many
D gene: NA
V gene: TRBV5-5

CDR3 DNA: TGCGCCAGCAGCCCATCAGGGGAGTCGAACACCGGGGAGCTGTTTTTT
CDR3 protein: CASSPSGESNTGELFF
J gene: TRBJ2-2
clone size: NA
D gene: NA
V gene: TRBV5-1

CDR3 DNA: TGTGCCACCAGTGATCCCGGGACAAAGGGGACAGATACGCAGTATTTT
CDR3 protein: CATSDPGTKGTDTQYF
J gene: TRBJ2-3
clone size: NA
D gene: NA
V gene: TRBV24-1

CDR3 DNA: TGCGCCAGCAGTGACTCCGGGACAGGGCGCCACGAGCAGTACTTC
CDR3 protein: CASSDSGTGRHEQYF
J gene: TRBJ2-7
clone size: NA
D gene: TRBD1
V gene: TRBV10-2